This T cell receptor (beta chain) was sequenced in a study of T cells in Graves' hyperthyroidism and ophthalmopathy. Study overall: Before treatment of any kind, peripheral blood was taken at initial diagnosis.

The CDR3 spans 11 residues. Germline V lookup: CDR1 DFQATT, CDR2 SNEGSKA (reference sequence). Trimming took off 6 bases at V and 1 base at J, with 6 bases between the two ends. The diagnoses drew upon clinical symptoms, serum thyroxine and TRAb, thyroid ultrasound and orbital computed tomography. Study findings and constraints: Blood also held most thyroid clonotypes expanded beyond 0.001.

A remark on this clonotype: Its specificity is unknown.

Researchers took RNA transcripts and amplified the TCR beta CDR3 regions from them. HTBI primers were the set used in a first-round RT-PCR of the TCR CDR3. MiXCR was run by TCRdb on the multiplex PCR reads, yielding one entry per CDR3 protein. The sample lists more than 350,000 distinct CDR3 sequences, roughly 15% occurring once. The TCR comes from a woman in her twenties or thirties with Graves' ophthalmopathy. Sequenced: blood. The rearrangement joins TRBV20-1 to TRBJ2-5; D unresolved. Written as DNA, the CDR3 is TGCAGTGCAAGGCGCCAAGAGACCCAGTACTTC. It encodes CSARRQETQYF.